Each of the 25 T cell receptor beta chains below was sequenced from the same sample in a study of brain T cells in children with intractable seizures. Sequencing used immunoSEQ multiplex PCR; TCRdb keeps in-frame clones, though not all of them. This sample has roughly 9,500 clones, with 69% found just once. Sequencing was limited to surgery cases with top T cell transcript signatures in brain tissue. The sequencing here drew on resected brain tissue, taken at surgery. All receptors come from a girl aged 2 to 9 with tuberous sclerosis and intractable seizures.

The V call is TRBV6-2 or TRBV6-3, the J call TRBJ1-1, with D maybe TRBD1 (5 bases). This CDR3 is built from 15 residues. Germline assignment: CDR1 MNHEY and CDR2 SVGEGT. Trimming took 3 bases from V and 1 from J, leaving 12 bases between them. CDR3 nucleotide sequence: TGTGCCAGCAGTTATCTTGGGACCCAGAACACTGAAGCTTTCTTT. Its protein product is CASSYLGTQNTEAFF.

The rearrangement joins TRBV27 to TRBJ2-5; D is perhaps TRBD2 (7 bases). The CDR3 sequence is 15 residues long. The V end lost 3 bases, the J end lost 7 bases, and 18 bases lay between the germline ends. CDR1 is MNHEY and CDR2 is SMNVEV in the germline V gene (reference sequence). The CDR3 sequence: CASSLTEGGVGTQYF. Here the CDR3 DNA reads TGTGCCAGCAGTTTGACTGAAGGGGGGGTAGGGACCCAGTACTTC.

Note on this clone: Germline is not matched at one junction end, which may reflect a read error. V gene TRBV14 combines with J gene TRBJ1-2; 7 positions match TRBD1. The CDR3 consists of 11 residues. Germline-derived CDR1 and CDR2 are SGHDN and FVKESK. CDR3 in DNA: TGTGCCAGCAGCCTCGCCGGGACAGAGCACTTC. This codes for CASSLAGTEHF. The whole variable domain, remainder taken from reference TRBV14 and TRBJ1-2, is EAGVTQFPSHSVIEKGQTVTLRCDPISGHDNLYWYRRVMGKEIKFLLHFVKESKQDESGMPNNRFLAERTGGTYSTLKVQPAELEDSGVYFCASSLAGTEHFGSGTRLTVV.

The chain uses TRBV6-6 and TRBJ2-5, with D possibly called TRBD1 or TRBD2 (7 bases each). The CDR3 has 14 residues. Trimming shortened V by 6 bases and J by 5 bases, and 16 bases separated the two germline ends. Germline-derived CDR1 and CDR2 are MNHNY and SVGAGI (reference sequence). The CDR3 spells CASSHRQGGETQYF. CDR3 in DNA: TGTGCCAGCAGCCATAGACAGGGAGGGGAGACCCAGTACTTC.

V gene TRBV6-5 combines with J gene TRBJ2-3; perhaps TRBD2 as D (5 bases). CDR1 and CDR2 from the germline V gene are MNHEY and SVGAGI. V shed 6 bases and J shed 6 bases, with 16 bases lying between them. This CDR3 has 14 amino acids. CDR3 amino acids: CASRTNVGSDTQYF. The CDR3, as DNA: TGTGCCAGCAGGACTAATGTGGGCTCGGATACGCAGTATTTT.

V is TRBV19 and J is TRBJ1-6; TRBD1 might be the D (6 bases). CDR3 length: 15 residues. The V and J ends lost 3 bases and 9 bases respectively, with 15 bases between them. CDR1 is LNHDA and CDR2 is SQIVND in the germline V gene (reference sequence). The CDR3 DNA follows: TGTGCCAGTAGTATCGGGGGCAGGGTAGCTTCACCCCTCCACTTT. Its protein product is CASSIGGRVASPLHF.

Only a few counts were recorded for this clone. The V and J genes are TRBV18 and TRBJ2-2, with 8 bases matching TRBD1. The CDR3 extends over 17 amino acids. In germline, CDR1 is KGHSH, CDR2 LQKENI. Trimming removed 4 bases from V and 1 base from J; junction bases left unmatched: 8. CDR3 residues: CASSLRQGAGNTGELFF. CDR3 nucleotide sequence: TGTGCCAGCTCACTTCGTCAGGGGGCAGGGAACACCGGGGAGCTGTTTTTT.

A few counts support this clone. The V gene is TRBV4-2, the J gene TRBJ2-2, with 10 bases identical to TRBD2. From germline, CDR1 is LGHNA and CDR2 YNFKEQ. This CDR3 spans 18 amino acids. V lost 0 bases and J lost 4; bases outside the gene matches: 8. The CDR3 region has the DNA TGTGCCAGCAGCCAAGAAGACGGACTAGCGGTCGTCACCGGGGAGCTGTTTTTT. Protein sequence: CASSQEDGLAVVTGELFF.

J is TRBJ1-6 and V is TRBV3-1 (or the pseudogene TRBV3-2); no reliable D call. The CDR3 length is 17 residues. V lost 0 bases and J lost 0, with 9 bases in between. The germline CDR1 and CDR2 sequences are LGHDT and YNNKEL (reference sequence). The DNA of the CDR3 is TGTGCCAGCAGCCAAGATACGGTAGTCTCCTATAATTCACCCCTCCACTTT. Protein sequence: CASSQDTVVSYNSPLHF.

This clone was seen a handful of times. The chain uses TRBV19 and TRBJ2-4; D assignment may be TRBD1 or TRBD2 (6 bases each). The CDR3 consists of 14 residues. Germline loops: CDR1 LNHDA, CDR2 SQIVND (reference sequence). V gave up 3 bases and J gave up 7 bases, with 13 bases separating them. In nucleotides, the CDR3 is TGTGCCAGTAGTATCGGGGGCGCGGGGAACATTCAGTACTTC. Translating it yields CASSIGGAGNIQYF.

V gene TRBV11-2 combines with J gene TRBJ2-2; TRBD1 agrees at 7 bases. In germline, CDR1 is SGHAT, CDR2 FQNNGV. The ends lost 4 bases at V and 8 bases at J; junction bases unmatched: 10. The CDR3 length is 15 residues. The DNA of the CDR3 is TGTGCCAGCAGCTCGCACTTACAGGGGTCGGGGGAGCTGTTTTTT. It yields the protein CASSSHLQGSGELFF.

The genes are TRBV9 and TRBJ2-5; TRBD2 aligns across 7 bases. After removal of 3 bases from V and 3 bases from J, the junction contained 11 bases not matched to a gene. The CDR3 consists of 16 residues. Per the germline V gene, CDR1 is SGDLS and CDR2 is YYNGEE. In nucleotides, the CDR3 is TGTGCCAGCAGCGGAGGCTGGGGAGGGGTGGAAGAGACCCAGTACTTC. Its protein product is CASSGGWGGVEETQYF.

The V and J genes are TRBV7-2 and TRBJ2-5; D is unclear. This CDR3 contains 13 residues. Germline CDR1 SGHTA, CDR2 FQGNSA. Trimming cost V 2 bases and J 3 bases, with 7 bases left between them. CDR3 DNA sequence: TGTGCCAGCAGCTTATTTCTGGAAGAGACCCAGTACTTC. Translation gives CASSLFLEETQYF.

In its sample, this clone was seen a few times. A much larger clone differs by one base, so this may be a read error. This sample also contains other DNA sequences that code for the same CDR3. This chain uses TRBV9 with TRBJ2-7; weak D call: TRBD2 (7 bases). The CDR3 sequence is 16 residues long. Germline assignment: CDR1 SGDLS and CDR2 YYNGEE. CDR3 nucleotide sequence: TGTGCCCGCAGCGACGGAGGGGGGGGGAACATCTACGAGCAGTACTTC. It specifies CARSDGGGGNIYEQYF.

The V gene is TRBV19, the J gene TRBJ1-2; D might be TRBD1 (6 bases). Trimming cost V 4 bases and J 1 base, with 13 bases left between them. The germline V gene encodes CDR1 LNHDA and CDR2 SQIVND (reference sequence). The CDR3 extends over 15 amino acids. CDR3 in DNA: TGTGCCAGTAGTACGACAGGTACAAATAACTATGGCTACACCTTC. As protein: CASSTTGTNNYGYTF.

This clone occurred a few times. As DNA, the CDR3 is TGTGCCACCAGTGATGCTACAGGAAGGAATGAAAAACTGTTTTTT. It encodes CATSDATGRNEKLFF. V is TRBV24-1 and J is TRBJ1-4, with D maybe TRBD1 (5 bases). In germline, CDR1 is KGHDR, CDR2 SFDVKD. Trimming shortened V by 3 bases and J by 5 bases, and 12 bases separated the two germline ends. The CDR3 extends over 15 amino acids.

The chain employs TRBV6-6 and TRBJ1-1; no clear D gene. V was pared by 0 bases and J by 0 bases, with 8 bases between. CDR1 is MNHNY and CDR2 is SVGAGI in the germline V gene (reference sequence). This CDR3 region has 15 residues. CDR3 in DNA: TGTGCCAGCAGTTACTCCAAGAACATGAACACTGAAGCTTTCTTT. It yields the protein CASSYSKNMNTEAFF.

This chain links TRBV6-5 with TRBJ2-7; D gene unclear. Germline V CDR1 and CDR2: MNHEY, SVGAGI. Deletions cut 7 bases from V and 2 bases from J, with 12 bases between. The CDR3 has 13 residues. The CDR3 sequence: CASMWGAAYEQYV. For the CDR3, the DNA is TGTGCCAGCATGTGGGGTGCAGCCTACGAGCAGTACGTC.

By proportion, this clone is medium-sized. The chain recombines TRBV28 with TRBJ1-5; 10 bases are a match to TRBD1. With V trimmed by 1 base and J by 3 bases, 6 bases remained unmatched. There are 17 residues in the CDR3. CDR1 MDHEN and CDR2 SYDVKM come from the germline V gene. CDR3 in DNA: TGTGCCAGCAGTTTATACAGGGACAGGGGCCCCAATCAGCCCCAGCATTTT. Translated: CASSLYRDRGPNQPQHF.

This clone has a handful of counts. The chain couples TRBV10-1 to TRBJ1-3; D is undetermined. Germline loops: CDR1 WNHNN, CDR2 SYGVQD (reference sequence). The CDR3 covers 15 residues. Trimming shortened V by 3 bases and J by 1 base, and 10 bases separated the two germline ends. CDR3 sequence: CASSDQRSSGNTIYF. The CDR3 bases are TGCGCCAGCAGTGATCAACGGTCATCTGGAAACACCATATATTTT.

The chain has TRBV3-1 (or the pseudogene TRBV3-2) and TRBJ1-2; D is possibly TRBD1 (5 bases). Trimming left V 1 base short and J 5 bases short, with 8 bases between. Germline-derived CDR1 and CDR2 are LGHDT and YNNKEL (reference sequence). The length of the CDR3 is 13 residues. The CDR3 here is CASSQVDTYGYTF. CDR3 in DNA: TGTGCCAGCAGCCAAGTGGACACATATGGCTACACCTTC.

The rearrangement uses TRBV6-1 and TRBJ2-5; D not resolved. This CDR3 has 15 amino acids. In germline, CDR1 is MNHNS, CDR2 SASEGT. V shed 2 bases and J shed 5 bases, with 15 bases lying between them. Here the CDR3 reads CASSEWMAVGETQYF. CDR3 in DNA: TGTGCCAGCAGTGAATGGATGGCAGTGGGGGAGACCCAGTACTTC.

The chain is built from TRBV3-1 (or the pseudogene TRBV3-2) and TRBJ1-2; TRBD1 might be the D (6 bases). V gave up 5 bases and J gave up 4 bases, with 8 bases separating them. Germline loops: CDR1 LGHDT, CDR2 YNNKEL (reference sequence). This CDR3 region has 12 residues. CDR3 sequence: CASSARGYGYTF. DNA for the CDR3: TGTGCCAGCAGCGCCAGGGGCTATGGCTACACCTTC.

The chain links TRBV2 to TRBJ1-2, with D unclear. The CDR3 totals 9 residues. Germline V gene data show CDR1 as SNHLY and CDR2 as FYNNEI. V lost 6 bases and J 6 bases, leaving 2 bases between the germline ends. The CDR3 sequence is CASRDGYTF. The CDR3 nucleotides are TGTGCCAGCAGAGATGGCTACACCTTC.

V and J are TRBV7-3 and TRBJ2-1; TRBD2 agrees at 7 bases. Germline V CDR1 and CDR2: SGHTA, FQGTGA. J lost 0 bases, V lost 5 bases, and 7 bases had no gene match. The CDR3 length is 16 residues. This CDR3 is CASSTESGVSYNEQFF. The CDR3 bases are TGTGCCAGCAGCACCGAGAGCGGGGTCTCCTACAATGAGCAGTTCTTC.